This entry concerns a single T cell receptor beta chain. Its antigen is as yet unknown. The length of the CDR3 is 12 residues. The ends lost 8 bases at V and 11 bases at J; junction bases unmatched: 10. Germline CDR1 reads SGHRS; CDR2 reads YFSETQ. The sample is drawn from a study of graft-versus-host responses after intestinal transplantation. About the research overall: Multivisceral, liver-intestinal, or isolated intestinal transplants were performed in recipients. The whole recipient group had anti-thymocyte globulin induction followed by tacrolimus and steroids for two to four years.

Study observations and caveats: Among recipient marrow samples, GvH clones were found; some appeared first in ileum or blood. Maximum circulating GvH clone levels tracked with early post-transplant HvG decreases.

Here immunoSEQ multiplex PCR was the method, and the copy in TCRdb shows in-frame clones only, minus some. In the table there are tens of thousands of clones, less than 90% of which are singletons. Source: PBMCs, taken about 1,000 days after transplant. The chain carries TRBV5-1 and TRBJ1-5; 7 bases line up with TRBD1. The receptor was isolated from a human patient who received an intestinal transplant, so some T cells may come from the graft donor. The CDR3 coding sequence is TGCGCCAGGAACAGGGGAGTTGGGGCCCAGCATTTT. Translating gives CARNRGVGAQHF.